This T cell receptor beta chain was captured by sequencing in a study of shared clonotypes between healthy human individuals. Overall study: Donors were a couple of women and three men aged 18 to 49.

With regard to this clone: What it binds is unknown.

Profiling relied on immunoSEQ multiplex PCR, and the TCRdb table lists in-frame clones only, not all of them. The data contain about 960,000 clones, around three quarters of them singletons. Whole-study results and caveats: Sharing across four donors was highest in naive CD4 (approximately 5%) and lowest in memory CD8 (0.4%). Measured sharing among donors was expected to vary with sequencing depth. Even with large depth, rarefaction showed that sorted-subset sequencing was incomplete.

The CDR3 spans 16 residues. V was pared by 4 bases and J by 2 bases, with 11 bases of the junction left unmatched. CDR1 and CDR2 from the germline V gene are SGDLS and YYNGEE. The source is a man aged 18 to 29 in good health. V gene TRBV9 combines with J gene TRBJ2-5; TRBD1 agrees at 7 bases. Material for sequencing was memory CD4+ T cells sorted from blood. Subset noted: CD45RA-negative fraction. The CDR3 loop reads CASSPRGRQGQETQYF. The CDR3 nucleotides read TGTGCCAGCAGCCCTCGTGGGAGACAGGGACAAGAGACCCAGTACTTC.